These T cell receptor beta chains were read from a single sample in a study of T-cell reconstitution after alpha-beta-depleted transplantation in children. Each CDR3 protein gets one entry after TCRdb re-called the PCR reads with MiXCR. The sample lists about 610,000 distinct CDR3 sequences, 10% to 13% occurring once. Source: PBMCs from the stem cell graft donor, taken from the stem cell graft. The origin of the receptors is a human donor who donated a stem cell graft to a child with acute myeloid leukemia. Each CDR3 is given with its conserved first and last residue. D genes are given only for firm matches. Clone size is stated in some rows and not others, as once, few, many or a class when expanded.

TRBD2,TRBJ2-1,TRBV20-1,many,CSAREIAGGIYNEQFF,TGCAGTGCGAGAGAAATAGCGGGAGGTATATACAATGAGCAGTTCTTC
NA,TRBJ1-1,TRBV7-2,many,CASSLKRVPSNTEAFF,TGTGCCAGCAGCTTAAAGAGGGTTCCTTCGAACACTGAAGCTTTCTTT
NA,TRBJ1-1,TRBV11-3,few,CASSLGMGMNTEAFF,TGTGCCAGCAGCTTAGGGATGGGAATGAACACTGAAGCTTTCTTT
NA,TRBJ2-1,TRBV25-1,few,CATTSLSYNEQFF,TGTGCCACCACGTCCCTCTCCTACAATGAGCAGTTCTTC
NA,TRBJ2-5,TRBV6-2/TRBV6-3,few,CASSYRWGPETQYF,TGTGCCAGCAGTTATCGGTGGGGCCCGGAGACCCAGTACTTC
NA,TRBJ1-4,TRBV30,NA,CAWSGQTYNEKLFF,TGTGCCTGGAGTGGACAGACATATAATGAAAAACTGTTTTTT
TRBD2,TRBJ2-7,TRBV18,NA,CASSQTLSGRLAEQYF,TGTGCCAGCTCACAAACCCTAAGCGGGAGATTGGCCGAGCAGTACTTC
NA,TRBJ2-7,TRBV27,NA,CASSSSGRYEQYF,TGTGCCAGCAGTTCGAGCGGACGCTACGAGCAGTACTTC
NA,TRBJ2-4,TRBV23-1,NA,CASSRSFFKTIQYF,TGCGCCAGCAGTCGATCGTTTTTCAAGACCATTCAGTACTTC
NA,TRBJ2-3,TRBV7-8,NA,CASSLGGSSADTQYF,TGTGCCAGCAGCTTAGGGGGTAGCTCCGCAGATACGCAGTATTTT
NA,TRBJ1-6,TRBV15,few,CATSSYGTLTYNSPLHF,TGTGCCACCAGTTCATACGGGACACTTACCTATAATTCACCCCTCCACTTT
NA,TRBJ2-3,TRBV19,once,CASRKYYTSTDTQYF,TGTGCCAGTAGGAAGTACTATACTAGCACAGATACGCAGTATTTT
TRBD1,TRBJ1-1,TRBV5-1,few,CASSPLRAPGQGGTEAFF,TGCGCCAGCAGCCCCCTAAGGGCTCCGGGACAGGGGGGCACTGAAGCTTTCTTT
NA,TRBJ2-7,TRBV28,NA,CASSLRALEQYF,TGTGCCAGCAGTTTGAGGGCTCTCGAGCAGTACTTC
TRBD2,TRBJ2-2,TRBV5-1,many,CASSPGTSGRSGGELFF,TGCGCCAGCAGCCCCGGGACTAGCGGGAGGAGCGGCGGGGAGCTGTTTTTT
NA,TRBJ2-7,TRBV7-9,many,CASSSVGTYEQYF,TGTGCCAGCAGCTCTGTCGGCACCTACGAGCAGTACTTC
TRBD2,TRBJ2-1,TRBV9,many,CASSVALAGESNEQFF,TGTGCCAGCAGCGTAGCCCTAGCGGGAGAATCCAATGAGCAGTTCTTC
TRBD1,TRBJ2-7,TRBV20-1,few,CSARDRTGGWDEQYF,TGCAGTGCTAGAGATAGAACAGGGGGGTGGGACGAGCAGTACTTC
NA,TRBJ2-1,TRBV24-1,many,CATSAVGNNEQFF,TGTGCCACCAGCGCGGTAGGGAACAATGAGCAGTTCTTC
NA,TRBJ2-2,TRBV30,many,CAWNPTGTGELFF,TGTGCCTGGAACCCTACAGGGACCGGGGAGCTGTTTTTT
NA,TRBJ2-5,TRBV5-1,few,CASGGSLGGETQYF,TGCGCCAGCGGGGGGTCACTCGGGGGAGAGACCCAGTACTTC
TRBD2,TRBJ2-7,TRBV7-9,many,CASTYSGTGSYEQYF,TGTGCCAGCACCTATAGCGGGACCGGCTCCTACGAGCAGTACTTC
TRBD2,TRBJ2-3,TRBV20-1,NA,CSAGRLAGGSDTQYF,TGCAGTGCTGGAAGACTAGCGGGAGGCTCAGATACGCAGTATTTT
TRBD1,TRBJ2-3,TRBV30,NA,CALGQGIATQYF,TGTGCCTTAGGACAGGGTATTGCTACGCAGTATTTT
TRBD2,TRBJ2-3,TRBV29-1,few,CSVPRTSGSGGDTQYF,TGCAGCGTTCCTAGGACTAGCGGGAGTGGGGGAGATACGCAGTATTTT
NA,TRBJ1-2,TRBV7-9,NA,CASSSSGNYGYTF,TGTGCCAGCAGCAGCAGCGGGAACTATGGCTACACCTTC
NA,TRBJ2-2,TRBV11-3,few,CASSEGRRANTGELFF,TGTGCCAGCAGCGAAGGCCGGAGGGCGAACACCGGGGAGCTGTTTTTT
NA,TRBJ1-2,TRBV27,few,CASSFGVTTHYGYTF,TGTGCCAGCAGTTTCGGGGTGACGACCCACTATGGCTACACCTTC
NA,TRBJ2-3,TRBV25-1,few,CASVGGPDTQYF,TGTGCCAGTGTCGGGGGACCAGATACGCAGTATTTT
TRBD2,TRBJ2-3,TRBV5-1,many,CASSPGLAGGQSTDTQYF,TGCGCCAGCAGCCCGGGACTAGCGGGAGGACAGAGCACAGATACGCAGTATTTT
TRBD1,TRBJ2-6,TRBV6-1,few,CASTATAGGSGANVLTF,TGTGCCAGCACGGCCACCGCAGGGGGCTCTGGGGCCAACGTCCTGACTTTC
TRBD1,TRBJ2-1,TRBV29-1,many,CSVDDRGVGEQFF,TGCAGCGTTGACGACAGGGGGGTGGGTGAGCAGTTCTTC
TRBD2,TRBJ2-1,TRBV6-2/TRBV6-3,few,CASRPSGYNEQFF,TGTGCCAGCAGACCTAGCGGTTACAATGAGCAGTTCTTC
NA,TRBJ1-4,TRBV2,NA,CASSGGSPNEKLFF,TGTGCCAGCAGTGGGGGCAGTCCGAATGAAAAACTGTTTTTT
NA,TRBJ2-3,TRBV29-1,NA,CSVDLASDTQYF,TGCAGCGTTGATCTAGCCTCAGATACGCAGTATTTT